A single sample is the source of the 31 T cell receptor beta chains below, sequenced in a study of blood T cell repertoires in COVID-19. Measured with immunoSEQ multiplex PCR; TCRdb has only the in-frame clones, and not every one. The table has over 130,000 clones, roughly 80% seen once. Source material: peripheral blood. The receptor set was obtained from a man aged 45-65 years with acute or convalescent COVID-19.

The V call is TRBV7-2, the J call TRBJ2-5, with a possible D match to TRBD1 (6 bases). V lost 6 bases to trimming and J lost 5 bases, with 13 bases between them. CDR1 SGHTA and CDR2 FQGNSA come from the germline V gene. This CDR3 spans 13 amino acids. CDR3 coding DNA: TGTGCCAGCAGTTTACAGGGTTGGGAGACCCAGTACTTC. Its protein product is CASSLQGWETQYF. Supplemented by reference TRBV7-2 and TRBJ2-5, the full variable domain reads GAGVSQSPSNKVTEKGKDVELRCDPISGHTALYWYRQSLGQGLEFLIYFQGNSAPDKSGLPSDRFSAERTGGSVSTLTIQRTQQEDSAVYLCASSLQGWETQYFGPGTRLLVL.

V is TRBV5-3 and J is TRBJ1-2; 10 positions match TRBD1. TRBV5-3 is designated an ORF whose function remains uncertain. J gave up 2 bases and V 1 base, and 5 bases lay outside the gene matches. CDR3 length: 16 amino acids. As DNA, the CDR3 is TGTGCCAGAAGCTTGAACCGGGACAGGGGCAACTATGGCTACACCTTC. Translated, it gives CARSLNRDRGNYGYTF.

The chain is built from TRBV3-1 (or the pseudogene TRBV3-2) and TRBJ2-5; 8 bases line up with TRBD2. J lost 1 base, V lost 2 bases, and 6 bases had no gene match. Germline V gene data show CDR1 as LGHDT and CDR2 as YNNKEL (reference sequence). The CDR3 sequence is 16 residues long. The CDR3 nucleotides read TGTGCCAGCAGCCAACTGGGGCGGGGGGTCCAAGAGACCCAGTACTTC. Translating gives CASSQLGRGVQETQYF.

J is TRBJ1-3 and V is TRBV6-1, with unresolved D. V was shortened by 3 bases and J by 0 bases, with 15 bases between the two germline ends. Germline CDR1 MNHNS, CDR2 SASEGT. The CDR3 covers 17 residues. CDR3 nucleotide sequence: TGTGCCAGCAGTGAGACCAACAGTGCCAGCTCTGGAAACACCATATATTTT. It specifies CASSETNSASSGNTIYF.

This clone was recorded once. V usage is TRBV9 and J usage is TRBJ1-2, with 9 bases lining up with TRBD1. CDR1 and CDR2 from the germline V gene are SGDLS and YYNGEE. The CDR3 is 15 residues long. The trim removed 4 bases at V and 7 bases at J, leaving 11 bases unmatched. The CDR3 protein is CASSPRPGTGIGYTF. CDR3 sequence (DNA): TGTGCCAGCAGCCCTCGTCCCGGGACAGGGATTGGCTACACCTTC.

This clone came up a few times. The CDR3 loop is CASKTGVDNSPLHF. The CDR3, as DNA: TGTGCCAGCAAGACAGGGGTGGATAATTCACCCCTCCACTTT. The J gene is TRBJ1-6, the V gene TRBV27; TRBD1 matches 8 bases. Germline lookup yields CDR1 MNHEY and CDR2 SMNVEV (reference sequence). J lost 5 bases, V lost 7 bases, and 4 bases had no gene match. This CDR3 has 14 residues.

This chain links TRBV10-3 with TRBJ2-3; 12 nucleotides agree with TRBD2. V lost 2 bases and J lost 2; bases outside the gene matches: 5. There are 17 residues in the CDR3. CDR1 ENHRY and CDR2 SYGVKD come from the germline V gene. For the CDR3, the DNA is TGTGCCATCAGTGAGCCAGGACTAGCGGGGTACACAGATACGCAGTATTTT. Protein: CAISEPGLAGYTDTQYF.

The chain has TRBV5-1 and TRBJ2-2, with D maybe TRBD1 (6 bases). The CDR3 loop spans 15 amino acids. The germline V gene encodes CDR1 SGHRS and CDR2 YFSETQ. The V end was cut by 4 bases, the J end by 10 bases, with 20 bases between. This chain's CDR3 is CASSRGYRTVEELFF. CDR3 sequence (DNA): TGCGCCAGCAGCCGTGGGTACCGGACAGTCGAGGAGCTGTTTTTT. Filled out from reference TRBV5-1 and TRBJ2-2, the complete variable domain reads KAGVTQTPRYLIKTRGQQVTLSCSPISGHRSVSWYQQTPGQGLQFLFEYFSETQRNKGNFPGRFSGRQFSNSRSEMNVSTLELGDSALYLCASSRGYRTVEELFFGEGSRLTVL.

The chain is built from TRBV11-2 and TRBJ2-1; TRBD1 is a possible D gene (5 bases). This CDR3 is 11 amino acids long. With 4 bases removed from V and 12 bases from J, the gap between germline ends came to 10 bases. Germline CDR1 is SGHAT and CDR2 is FQNNGV. The CDR3 DNA is TGTGCCAGCAGCTCCAGGGTAGGGCAGTTCTTC. This gives the protein CASSSRVGQFF.

This clone was picked up a small number of times. The rearrangement uses TRBV27 and TRBJ1-5; 9 positions match TRBD1. With 6 bases clipped from V and 2 bases from J, the junction kept 5 bases outside the gene matches. The germline V gene has CDR1 MNHEY and CDR2 SMNVEV (reference sequence). The CDR3 sequence is 15 residues long. The CDR3 sequence is CASSQTGGGNQPQHF. Written as DNA, the CDR3 is TGTGCCAGCAGCCAGACAGGGGGAGGCAATCAGCCCCAGCATTTT.

This clone was found a few times. The rearrangement joins TRBV9 to TRBJ2-3, with TRBD2 matching 11 bases. Germline V gene data show CDR1 as SGDLS and CDR2 as YYNGEE. The length of the CDR3 is 16 residues. V shed 4 bases, J shed 5 bases, and the junction held 9 bases outside the gene matches. CDR3 nucleotide sequence: TGTGCCAGCAGCCCAAGTAGCGGGGGGGCAGGAGATACGCAGTATTTT. It translates to CASSPSSGGAGDTQYF. Full variable domain (rest looked up from reference TRBV9 and TRBJ2-3): DSGVTQTPKHLITATGQRVTLRCSPRSGDLSVYWYQQSLDQGLQFLIQYYNGEERAKGNILERFSAQQFPDLHSELNLSSLELGDSALYFCASSPSSGGAGDTQYFGPGTRLTVL.

The V and J genes are TRBV2 and TRBJ2-7; 7 bases fit TRBD2. J lost 9 bases, V lost 7 bases, and 18 bases had no gene match. CDR1 and CDR2 (germline): SNHLY, FYNNEI. This CDR3 has 15 amino acids. CDR3 DNA sequence: TGTGCCAGCAACCCGGGACTACCACCCCTCGGGCGGCAGTACTTC. Translation gives CASNPGLPPLGRQYF.

The sample holds a few counts of this clone. V gene TRBV7-6 combines with J gene TRBJ2-3; 15 bases are shared with TRBD2. The ends lost 4 bases at V and 2 bases at J; junction bases unmatched: 7. The CDR3 length is 18 residues. The germline V gene has CDR1 SGHVS and CDR2 FNYEAQ. For the CDR3, the DNA is TGTGCCAGCAGCTCTGGACTAGCGGGGGGGCTATCCACAGATACGCAGTATTTT. Translating gives CASSSGLAGGLSTDTQYF.

The CDR3 reads CASSQDRGFSGNTIYF. The DNA for the CDR3 is TGCGCCAGCAGCCAAGATAGAGGATTCTCTGGAAACACCATATATTTT. This chain joins TRBV4-1 and TRBJ1-3; D not certain. Trimming took 0 bases from V and 0 from J, leaving 9 bases between them. The CDR3 is 16 amino acids. Germline V gene sequence: CDR1 MGHRA, CDR2 YSYEKL.

J is TRBJ1-5 and V is TRBV24-1; 9 bases fit TRBD1. The V gene's germline CDR1 is KGHDR and CDR2 SFDVKD. This CDR3 spans 15 amino acids. V lost 2 bases, J lost 6 bases, and 4 bases stayed unmatched. CDR3: CATSDSTGGSQPQHF. Written as DNA, the CDR3 is TGTGCCACCAGTGATTCGACAGGGGGTAGTCAGCCCCAGCATTTT.

This clone was detected only a few times. V is TRBV19 and J is TRBJ1-2; no firm D call. Germline CDR1 reads LNHDA; CDR2 reads SQIVND (reference sequence). V was shortened by 5 bases and J by 8 bases, with 9 bases between the two germline ends. The CDR3 is made up of 11 amino acids. DNA for the CDR3: TGTGCCAGTAGTTCTCACTTGGGCTACACCTTC. This encodes CASSSHLGYTF.

This clone has only one observation. V is TRBV6-5 and J is TRBJ2-3, with D unresolved. Germline loops: CDR1 MNHEY, CDR2 SVGAGI. This CDR3 region has 14 residues. Trimming took 6 bases from V and 0 from J, leaving 10 bases between them. The CDR3 DNA follows: TGTGCCAGCAGACTGAAACCTAGCACAGATACGCAGTATTTT. It specifies CASRLKPSTDTQYF.

The J gene is TRBJ2-7, the V gene TRBV3-1 (or the pseudogene TRBV3-2); D is unclear. The germline V gene encodes CDR1 LGHDT and CDR2 YNNKEL (reference sequence). V lost 4 bases to trimming and J lost 3 bases, with 13 bases between them. The CDR3 extends over 14 amino acids. For the CDR3, the DNA is TGTGCCAGCAGCCCGAGAACCACGTTCTACGAGCAGTACTTC. Translated, it gives CASSPRTTFYEQYF.

The chain uses TRBV3-1 (or the pseudogene TRBV3-2) and TRBJ1-1; a possible D gene is TRBD1 (5 bases). The CDR3 is 15 residues long. Germline V lookup: CDR1 LGHDT, CDR2 YNNKEL (reference sequence). Trimming shortened V by 0 bases and J by 5 bases, and 13 bases separated the two germline ends. For the CDR3, the DNA is TGTGCCAGCAGCCAAGAGACGGGGGTTGGGACTGAAGCTTTCTTT. It specifies CASSQETGVGTEAFF.

This chain joins TRBV30 and TRBJ2-1; 8 nucleotides align to TRBD2. The ends lost 8 bases at V and 6 bases at J; junction bases unmatched: 9. The CDR3 totals 13 residues. Looked up from germline, CDR1 is GTSNPN and CDR2 is SVGIG (reference sequence). CDR3 amino acids: CAGLGLATNEQFF. The CDR3 DNA follows: TGTGCCGGGCTAGGACTAGCAACCAATGAGCAGTTCTTC.

The chain has TRBV6-1 and TRBJ1-5, with D perhaps TRBD1 (6 bases). CDR3 length equals 14 residues. V was pared by 2 bases and J by 6 bases, with 11 bases between. Germline assignment: CDR1 MNHNS and CDR2 SASEGT. In nucleotides, the CDR3 is TGTGCCAGCAGTGAATCCCCAGGGGTTCAGCCCCAGCATTTT. Encoded protein: CASSESPGVQPQHF.

The V and J genes are TRBV19 and TRBJ1-6; TRBD1 is a possible D gene (6 bases). The CDR3 covers 14 residues. Germline loops: CDR1 LNHDA, CDR2 SQIVND (reference sequence). Trimming shortened V by 10 bases and J by 6 bases, and 16 bases separated the two germline ends. The CDR3 spells CATETGTPNSPLHF. The CDR3 DNA sequence: TGTGCCACCGAAACCGGGACACCTAATTCACCCCTCCACTTT.

The rearrangement uses TRBV27 and TRBJ2-6, with 12 nucleotides matching TRBD2. The V segment lost 2 bases and the J segment 0 bases; nucleotides outside the gene matches: 8. The CDR3 spans 20 residues. Germline lookup yields CDR1 MNHEY and CDR2 SMNVEV (reference sequence). This chain's CDR3 is CASSLNLAGGLYSGANVLTF. CDR3 nucleotides: TGTGCCAGCAGTTTAAATCTAGCGGGGGGGCTCTACTCTGGGGCCAACGTCCTGACTTTC.

The chain has TRBV4-1 and TRBJ2-1; a possible D gene is TRBD2 (6 bases). Trimming left V 3 bases short and J 1 base short, with 10 bases between. Germline assignment: CDR1 MGHRA and CDR2 YSYEKL. The CDR3 sequence is 15 residues long. CDR3 protein: CASSHRLVSYNEQFF. The CDR3 DNA is TGCGCCAGCAGCCATAGACTAGTGTCCTACAATGAGCAGTTCTTC.

This clone was observed a single time. The rearrangement joins TRBV6-5 to TRBJ1-2; D is undetermined. Germline CDR1 reads MNHEY; CDR2 reads SVGAGI. V dropped 4 bases and J dropped 0 bases, with 9 bases sitting between them. This CDR3 has 14 residues. The CDR3 spells CASSWGGTNYGYTF. DNA for the CDR3: TGTGCCAGCAGTTGGGGAGGGACTAACTATGGCTACACCTTC.

The chain joins TRBV4-1 to TRBJ2-1; TRBD2 matches 10 bases. Germline CDR1 is MGHRA and CDR2 is YSYEKL. This CDR3 is built from 16 residues. The V segment lost 2 bases and the J segment 5 bases; nucleotides outside the gene matches: 6. For the CDR3, the DNA is TGCGCCAGCAGCCAACCAAGCGGGGGGGCCCACAATGAGCAGTTCTTC. This sequence encodes CASSQPSGGAHNEQFF.

The chain combines TRBV4-2 with TRBJ1-2; no reliable D call. The CDR3 runs to 15 residues. Germline values: CDR1 LGHNA, CDR2 YNFKEQ. Trimming shortened V by 4 bases and J by 2 bases, and 14 bases separated the two germline ends. In nucleotides, the CDR3 is TGTGCCAGCAGCCTGGAAACAGTTACGAACTATGGCTACACCTTC. It encodes CASSLETVTNYGYTF.

The CDR3 DNA follows: TGTGCCAGCAGACCAGACAGCAACTATAATTCACCCCTCCACTTT. Amino acid sequence: CASRPDSNYNSPLHF. The V gene is TRBV6-6, the J gene TRBJ1-6, with D possibly TRBD1 on 5 matching bases. V lost 6 bases and J 3 bases, leaving 12 bases between the germline ends. There are 15 residues in the CDR3. CDR1 is MNHNY and CDR2 is SVGAGI in the germline V gene (reference sequence).

The chain couples TRBV7-2 to TRBJ2-2, with 11 bases that match TRBD2. The J segment lost 7 bases and the V segment lost 5 bases, leaving 18 bases of the junction unmatched. Per the germline V gene, CDR1 is SGHTA and CDR2 is FQGNSA. CDR3 size: 19 residues. This chain's CDR3 is CASSPTDLAGGLRVGELFF. For the CDR3, the DNA is TGTGCCAGCAGCCCGACCGACCTAGCGGGGGGACTAAGGGTCGGGGAGCTGTTTTTT.

This clone has more than one count but fewer than ten. The chain combines TRBV14 with TRBJ1-2; 9 nucleotides line up with TRBD1. CDR1 and CDR2 from the germline V gene are SGHDN and FVKESK. CDR3 length: 15 residues. The V gene end was trimmed by 2 bases and the J gene end by 5 bases; junction bases not matched to a gene: 6. The CDR3 protein is CASSQRTGDRYGYTF. The DNA of the CDR3 is TGTGCCAGCAGCCAACGGACAGGGGATAGGTATGGCTACACCTTC.

This clone occurred a few times. The V gene is TRBV7-9, the J gene TRBJ2-7; D gene ambiguous. The V and J ends lost 2 bases and 8 bases respectively, with 7 bases between them. The CDR3 totals 11 residues. Per germline, CDR1 SEHNR and CDR2 FQNEAQ (reference sequence). For the CDR3, the DNA is TGTGCCAGCAGCTTACAATCCCAGCAGTACTTC. This encodes CASSLQSQQYF.